Shown below are 7 T cell receptor beta chains from a single sample sequenced in a study of blood T cell repertoires in COVID-19. Sequencing was performed with immunoSEQ multiplex PCR; in TCRdb, only in-frame clones are kept and a portion is missing. Here the sample spans roughly 100,000 clones, 81% being singletons. Sequencing used peripheral blood. The receptors stem from a man older than 75 with COVID-19, enrolled during active disease.

This clone was recorded once. The CDR3 reads CAWRGLAGFLYNEQFF. The CDR3 coding sequence is TGTGCCTGGAGGGGACTAGCGGGTTTTCTTTACAATGAGCAGTTCTTC. The V and J genes are TRBV30 and TRBJ2-1; 12 positions match TRBD2. This CDR3 comprises 16 residues. V trimming: 3 bases; J trimming: 4 bases; junction bases outside the gene matches: 7. Germline V gene data show CDR1 as GTSNPN and CDR2 as SVGIG (reference sequence).

The J gene is TRBJ1-6, the V gene TRBV9, with 8 bases matching TRBD1. The ends lost 4 bases at V and 7 bases at J; junction bases unmatched: 10. CDR1 and CDR2 (germline): SGDLS, YYNGEE. CDR3 length: 16 residues. The CDR3 region has the DNA TGTGCCAGCAGCCTCCGGACAGGGTCGATCAATTCACCCCTCCACTTT. Protein product: CASSLRTGSINSPLHF.

The CDR3, as DNA: TGTGCCAGCAGTTCAGGGGGAGAGAATCAGCCCCAGCATTTT. Protein: CASSSGGENQPQHF. This chain uses TRBV2 with TRBJ1-5, with 7 bases matching TRBD1. From germline, CDR1 is SNHLY and CDR2 FYNNEI. Unmatched junction bases numbered 5, after V lost 5 bases and J lost 4 bases. The CDR3 is 14 amino acids.

J is TRBJ2-3 and V is TRBV7-6; D might be TRBD1 (5 bases). Looked up from germline, CDR1 is SGHVS and CDR2 is FNYEAQ. Trimming shortened V by 5 bases and J by 0 bases, and 15 bases separated the two germline ends. CDR3 length: 16 amino acids. The CDR3 DNA reads TGTGCCAGCAGCCAGGGCCTTGAAAGAAGCACAGATACGCAGTATTTT. Encoded protein: CASSQGLERSTDTQYF. The full variable domain, completed using reference TRBV7-6 and TRBJ2-3, is GAGVSQSPRYKVTKRGQDVALRCDPISGHVSLYWYRQALGQGPEFLTYFNYEAQQDKSGLPNDRFSAERPEGSISTLTIQRTEQRDSAMYRCASSQGLERSTDTQYFGPGTRLTVL.

V usage is TRBV29-1 and J usage is TRBJ2-2, with 10 bases lining up with TRBD2. V was clipped by 7 bases and J by 3 bases; unmatched bases: 8. Germline CDR1 is SQVTM and CDR2 is ANQGSEA. The CDR3 totals 15 residues. The CDR3 loop reads CSALAGGPYTGELFF. The CDR3 bases are TGCAGCGCCTTAGCGGGAGGCCCGTACACCGGGGAGCTGTTTTTT.

The genes are TRBV11-2 and TRBJ2-7, with D perhaps matching TRBD1 (5 bases). The CDR3 totals 12 residues. Trimming took off 3 bases at V and 3 bases at J, with 6 bases between the two ends. Per germline, CDR1 SGHAT and CDR2 FQNNGV. The CDR3 DNA reads TGTGCCAGCAGCTTCCAGGGCTACGAGCAGTACTTC. This translates into CASSFQGYEQYF.

This chain connects TRBV28 to TRBJ1-1; D is unresolved. CDR3 length equals 12 residues. CDR1 MDHEN and CDR2 SYDVKM come from the germline V gene. Trimming shortened V by 8 bases and J by 1 base, and 8 bases separated the two germline ends. CDR3 region: CASGGSNTEAFF. The CDR3 DNA reads TGTGCCAGCGGCGGCTCGAACACTGAAGCTTTCTTT.